This is a list of T cell receptor beta chains from one sample in a study of T cell responses to AZD1222 COVID-19 vaccine. Sequenced by immunoSEQ multiplex PCR; TCRdb stores in-frame clones only, minus some. The data show 50,000 to 65,000 clones, over 85% seen once. Here the sequenced sample was peripheral blood, taken on day 0 of AZD1222 vaccination. The receptors come from an adult in good health. The CDR3 runs from the conserved cysteine through the conserved F or W. D genes are given only for firm matches. Only some rows state a clone size, as once, few, many or a class for expanded clones.

j_call: TRBJ1-1; d_call: .; clone_size: .; v_call: TRBV5-1; cdr3_nt: TGCGCCAGCAGCTTGGCCGGGCAGGAGAACACTGAAGCTTTCTTT; cdr3_aa: CASSLAGQENTEAFF
j_call: TRBJ1-1; d_call: .; clone_size: .; v_call: TRBV10-3; cdr3_nt: TGTGCCATCAGTGAGTCCGGCAGACGTGAAGCTTTCTTT; cdr3_aa: CAISESGRREAFF
j_call: TRBJ2-5; d_call: TRBD2; clone_size: .; v_call: TRBV5-1; cdr3_nt: TGCGCCAGCAGCTTGTTGATCGGGGGGGAGACCCAGTACTTC; cdr3_aa: CASSLLIGGETQYF
j_call: TRBJ1-5; d_call: .; clone_size: .; v_call: TRBV2; cdr3_nt: TGTGCCAGCAGCGAAGGGGGGAATCAGCCCCAGCATTTT; cdr3_aa: CASSEGGNQPQHF
j_call: TRBJ1-2; d_call: .; clone_size: .; v_call: TRBV21-1; cdr3_nt: TGTGCCAGCAGCAAAGGGGTCACAGGTAGACTCCTGGGGTCCTGTGGCTACACCTTC; cdr3_aa: CASSKGVTGRLLGSCGYTF
j_call: TRBJ1-1; d_call: .; clone_size: .; v_call: TRBV12-3/TRBV12-4; cdr3_nt: TGTGCCAGCAGGGTGGGGGGGAACACTGAAGCTTTCTTT; cdr3_aa: CASRVGGNTEAFF
j_call: TRBJ1-2; d_call: .; clone_size: .; v_call: TRBV12-3/TRBV12-4; cdr3_nt: TGTGCCAGCAGGCTGACGGGATACTATGGCTACACCTTC; cdr3_aa: CASRLTGYYGYTF
j_call: TRBJ2-7; d_call: TRBD1; clone_size: once; v_call: TRBV30; cdr3_nt: TGTGCCTGGACCATAGGACAGGGGCCGAATCTACTCTCCTACGAGCAGTACTTC; cdr3_aa: CAWTIGQGPNLLSYEQYF
j_call: TRBJ1-2; d_call: .; clone_size: .; v_call: TRBV29-1; cdr3_nt: TGCAGCGTTGACCAGGGTGACTATGGCTACACCTTC; cdr3_aa: CSVDQGDYGYTF
j_call: TRBJ2-7; d_call: .; clone_size: .; v_call: TRBV27; cdr3_nt: TGTGCCAGCAGTTTAAATCCCGACGGTGGGGAGCAGTACTTC; cdr3_aa: CASSLNPDGGEQYF
j_call: TRBJ1-1; d_call: .; clone_size: .; v_call: TRBV18; cdr3_nt: TGTGCCAGCTCACCTCAGGCCAACACTGAAGCTTTCTTT; cdr3_aa: CASSPQANTEAFF
j_call: TRBJ1-6; d_call: .; clone_size: .; v_call: TRBV13; cdr3_nt: TGTGCCAGCAGCTTACGCGGGAATTCACCCCTCCACTTT; cdr3_aa: CASSLRGNSPLHF
j_call: TRBJ1-6; d_call: .; clone_size: .; v_call: TRBV5-1; cdr3_nt: TGCGCCAGCGAGCCGGGTTTCCATAATTCACCCCTCCACTTT; cdr3_aa: CASEPGFHNSPLHF
j_call: TRBJ1-3; d_call: TRBD1; clone_size: .; v_call: TRBV2; cdr3_nt: TGTGCCAGCAATGGAGGGGGCGTTACAGGAAACACCATATATTTT; cdr3_aa: CASNGGGVTGNTIYF
j_call: TRBJ1-1; d_call: TRBD1; clone_size: .; v_call: TRBV7-3; cdr3_nt: TGTGCCAGCAGCCCAACGGGGACAGGGCGGACTGAAGCTTTCTTT; cdr3_aa: CASSPTGTGRTEAFF
j_call: TRBJ2-1; d_call: TRBD2; clone_size: .; v_call: TRBV7-2; cdr3_nt: TGTGCCAGCAGTTTCGGGGGGGCCTTAGGTGAGCAGTTCTTC; cdr3_aa: CASSFGGALGEQFF
j_call: TRBJ1-3; d_call: .; clone_size: few; v_call: TRBV9; cdr3_nt: TGTGCCAGCAGCGTAGAGGGCTCTGGAAACACCATATATTTT; cdr3_aa: CASSVEGSGNTIYF
j_call: TRBJ1-3; d_call: TRBD1; clone_size: .; v_call: TRBV7-9; cdr3_nt: TGTGCCAGCAGTCCGTCGGCCGGACAGGGAAGAAACACCATATATTTT; cdr3_aa: CASSPSAGQGRNTIYF